The 8 T cell receptor beta chains reported below all come from one sample, sequenced in a study of blood T cell repertoires in COVID-19. Generated by immunoSEQ multiplex PCR, the TCRdb table keeps only in-frame clones and is missing some. The sample has over 200,000 clones; around 89% are singletons. Source material: peripheral blood. These receptors were taken from a man aged 30 to 39 with COVID-19, enrolled during active disease.

This sequence joins TRBV7-3 and TRBJ1-1; D unresolved. Germline CDR1 SGHTA, CDR2 FQGTGA. V was trimmed by 2 bases and J by 1 base, leaving 5 bases between them. This CDR3 has 13 amino acids. CDR3 region: CASSLRGNTEAFF. The CDR3 DNA reads TGTGCCAGCAGCTTACGGGGGAACACTGAAGCTTTCTTT.

The V gene is TRBV30, the J gene TRBJ2-2; 9 nucleotides line up with TRBD1. Trimming at V came to 2 bases and at J to 7 bases, leaving 8 bases not matched to a gene. Germline CDR1 reads GTSNPN; CDR2 reads SVGIG (reference sequence). The CDR3 runs to 15 residues. The CDR3 coding sequence is TGTGCCTGGAGTACCGGGACAGGGTTATTCGGGGAGCTGTTTTTT. This translates into CAWSTGTGLFGELFF.

V gene TRBV9 combines with J gene TRBJ2-7, with 10 bases that match TRBD2. From germline, CDR1 is SGDLS and CDR2 YYNGEE. CDR3 size: 18 residues. V was clipped by 2 bases and J by 0 bases; unmatched bases: 11. The CDR3 DNA is TGTGCCAGCAGCGTTGCCCCCCAGACTAGCGGGTTCTCCTACGAGCAGTACTTC. Its translation: CASSVAPQTSGFSYEQYF.

The chain employs TRBV30 and TRBJ1-2; perhaps TRBD1 as D (6 bases). Trimming left V 5 bases short and J 7 bases short, with 11 bases between. This CDR3 comprises 11 residues. Per germline, CDR1 GTSNPN and CDR2 SVGIG (reference sequence). CDR3 nucleotides: TGTGCCTGGGAACAGGGTCTTGGCTACACCTTC. The encoded protein is CAWEQGLGYTF.

This clone was detected a few times. CDR3 nucleotide sequence: TGTGCCAGCAGCCAAGAGGGGACTAGCCTCACTAGCACAGATACGCAGTATTTT. Its translation: CASSQEGTSLTSTDTQYF. This chain uses TRBV4-2 with TRBJ2-3; 9 nucleotides line up with TRBD2. The CDR3 has 18 amino acids. V was clipped by 0 bases and J by 0 bases; unmatched bases: 7. Germline assignment: CDR1 LGHNA and CDR2 YNFKEQ.

The chain links TRBV2 to TRBJ2-7; 7 nucleotides line up with TRBD2. Germline V lookup: CDR1 SNHLY, CDR2 FYNNEI. This CDR3 has 14 amino acids. Trimming at V came to 2 bases and at J to 3 bases, leaving 4 bases not matched to a gene. CDR3 nucleotides: TGTGCCAGCAGTGAAACCAGGGAGGGCTACGAGCAGTACTTC. It specifies CASSETREGYEQYF.

The gene calls are TRBV23-1 and TRBJ1-5, with 7 bases lining up with TRBD1. TRBV23-1 is noted as an ORF with a role that remains uncertain. The CDR3 totals 15 residues. With 6 bases clipped from V and 4 bases from J, the junction kept 9 bases outside the gene matches. CDR3 sequence (DNA): TGCGCCAGCAGGGACGACAGGGTATGGAATCAGCCCCAGCATTTT. Residues: CASRDDRVWNQPQHF.

The gene calls are TRBV19 and TRBJ2-1; TRBD1 matches 9 bases. The CDR3 length is 14 residues. Trimming at V came to 6 bases and at J to 6 bases, leaving 6 bases not matched to a gene. Germline CDR1 reads LNHDA; CDR2 reads SQIVND (reference sequence). CDR3 in amino acids: CASSLGQGGNEQFF. The CDR3 DNA reads TGTGCCAGTAGCCTGGGACAGGGAGGCAATGAGCAGTTCTTC.